Presented here are 24 T cell receptor beta chains from one specimen sequenced in a study of blood T cell repertoires in COVID-19. Assay: immunoSEQ multiplex PCR; the TCRdb copy retains only in-frame clones and omits some. Of about 260,000 clones in the sample, around four fifths were seen once. Sample: PBMCs or T cells enriched from blood (not recorded which). These receptors all come from a man younger than 45 with acute COVID-19.

The genes are TRBV6-1 and TRBJ2-7, with a tentative D call TRBD1 (6 bases). Between the trimmed V and J ends, which lost 3 bases and 4 bases, there was a span of 13 bases. Germline V gives CDR1 MNHNS, CDR2 SASEGT. The CDR3 spans 14 residues. CDR3 in amino acids: CASSDRGNLYEQYV. DNA for the CDR3: TGTGCCAGCAGTGACAGGGGTAATCTGTACGAGCAGTACGTC.

The chain recombines TRBV11-2 with TRBJ2-5; D unresolved. The CDR3 covers 14 residues. The ends were cut back, 0 bases at V and 8 bases at J, with 13 bases in the middle. Germline values: CDR1 SGHAT, CDR2 FQNNGV. The DNA of the CDR3 is TGTGCCAGCAGCTTAGACTCAATCAAGAGAACCCAGTACTTC. Protein: CASSLDSIKRTQYF.

This chain connects TRBV11-2 to TRBJ2-3; possible D gene TRBD1, 6 bases. The ends were cut back, 5 bases at V and 8 bases at J, with 20 bases in the middle. Germline loops: CDR1 SGHAT, CDR2 FQNNGV. This CDR3 contains 15 residues. The CDR3 spells CASSQLSRKGGTQYF. CDR3 DNA: TGTGCCAGCAGCCAGCTGTCCCGTAAAGGGGGTACGCAGTATTTT.

The rearrangement uses TRBV20-1 and TRBJ2-5, with unresolved D. CDR3 length equals 11 residues. Germline values: CDR1 DFQATT, CDR2 SNEGSKA (reference sequence). The V end was cut by 6 bases, the J end by 6 bases, with 11 bases between. The DNA for the CDR3 is TGCAGTGCCCCAGATGTGAAGACCCAGTACTTC. Protein sequence: CSAPDVKTQYF.

V usage is TRBV29-1 and J usage is TRBJ2-1; D not certain. Germline V gene data show CDR1 as SQVTM and CDR2 as ANQGSEA. The length of the CDR3 is 14 residues. Trimming took 1 base from V and 7 from J, leaving 14 bases between them. CDR3 sequence reads: CSVEVPEVVNEQFF. DNA of the CDR3: TGCAGCGTTGAAGTACCAGAGGTGGTGAATGAGCAGTTCTTC.

The J gene is TRBJ1-5, the V gene TRBV7-9; the D is unclear. The CDR3 sequence is 13 residues long. Germline assignment: CDR1 SEHNR and CDR2 FQNEAQ (reference sequence). V lost 5 bases to trimming and J lost 1 base, with 6 bases between them. This CDR3 reads CASSQASNQPQHF. DNA for the CDR3: TGTGCCAGCAGCCAGGCCAGCAATCAGCCCCAGCATTTT. Full variable domain (outside the CDR3, taken from reference TRBV7-9 and TRBJ1-5): DTGVSQNPRHKITKRGQNVTFRCDPISEHNRLYWYRQTLGQGPEFLTYFQNEAQLEKSRLLSDRFSAERPKGSFSTLEIQRTEQGDSAMYLCASSQASNQPQHFGDGTRLSIL.

This chain links TRBV5-1 with TRBJ2-2, with TRBD2 matching 9 bases. After removal of 2 bases from V and 9 bases from J, the junction contained 8 bases not matched to a gene. The CDR3 length is 15 residues. CDR1 SGHRS and CDR2 YFSETQ come from the germline V gene. The CDR3 nucleotides are TGCGCCAGCAGCTTCGGTGCGGGGGGGCCCCGGGAGCTGTTTTTT. Protein product: CASSFGAGGPRELFF. The whole variable domain, filled in from reference TRBV5-1 and TRBJ2-2, reads KAGVTQTPRYLIKTRGQQVTLSCSPISGHRSVSWYQQTPGQGLQFLFEYFSETQRNKGNFPGRFSGRQFSNSRSEMNVSTLELGDSALYLCASSFGAGGPRELFFGEGSRLTVL.

This sequence joins TRBV5-5 and TRBJ1-2; 7 bases map to TRBD1. The CDR3 loop spans 15 amino acids. The V gene end was trimmed by 4 bases and the J gene end by 8 bases; junction bases not matched to a gene: 14. The germline V gene encodes CDR1 SGHKS and CDR2 YYEKEE (reference sequence). As DNA, the CDR3 is TGTGCCAGCAGCCCGGAGGGGGCCGCCTGGGACGGCTACACCTTC. It yields the protein CASSPEGAAWDGYTF.

The CDR3 loop reads CASIKTGAMNTEAFF. The CDR3 nucleotides are TGTGCCAGCATTAAAACAGGAGCCATGAACACTGAAGCTTTCTTT. The chain employs TRBV28 and TRBJ1-1; possible D gene TRBD1, 5 bases. V lost 7 bases to trimming and J lost 0 bases, with 15 bases between them. CDR1 is MDHEN, CDR2 SYDVKM, per germline. The CDR3 is 15 residues long.

The J gene is TRBJ2-2, the V gene TRBV27; D perhaps matches TRBD2 (6 bases). The CDR3 length is 15 residues. Trimming removed 7 bases at V and 5 bases at J, with 17 bases between. Germline V gene data show CDR1 as MNHEY and CDR2 as SMNVEV (reference sequence). The DNA for the CDR3 is TGTGCCAGCATTCGAAACGGAGGGGTTACCGGGGAGCTGTTTTTT. Protein: CASIRNGGVTGELFF.

The chain combines TRBV5-8 with TRBJ2-2, with TRBD1 matching 7 bases. Germline trimming cut 4 bases from V and 4 bases from J; bases unmatched to any gene: 7. The CDR3 runs to 15 residues. Looked up from germline, CDR1 is SGHTS and CDR2 is YDEGEE. For the CDR3, the DNA is TGTGCCAGCAGCCTGACAGGGTGGTCCACCGGGGAGCTGTTTTTT. Its translation: CASSLTGWSTGELFF.

J is TRBJ1-2 and V is TRBV6-1; D uncertain. V gave up 4 bases and J gave up 1 base, with 7 bases separating them. CDR3 size: 13 residues. CDR1 is MNHNS and CDR2 is SASEGT in the germline V gene. CDR3 amino acids: CASSVQDNYGYTF. As DNA, the CDR3 is TGTGCCAGCAGTGTACAAGATAACTATGGCTACACCTTC.

This clone was seen once. CDR3 sequence: CASSLAGNSPLHF. CDR3 in DNA: TGTGCCAGCAGCTTGGCGGGGAATTCACCCCTCCACTTT. V usage is TRBV7-2 and J usage is TRBJ1-6, with D uncertain. V gave up 3 bases and J gave up 7 bases, with 7 bases separating them. The CDR3 contains 13 residues. Germline values: CDR1 SGHTA, CDR2 FQGNSA.

This clone was detected only once. The chain combines TRBV29-1 with TRBJ2-3, with a weak D call TRBD1 (6 bases). CDR3 length equals 15 residues. Germline CDR1 reads SQVTM; CDR2 reads ANQGSEA. The germline V and J ends were trimmed by 4 bases and 2 bases, with 16 bases remaining between them. CDR3 loop: CSVVAPGQNTDTQYF. The CDR3, as DNA: TGCAGCGTTGTAGCACCGGGACAAAACACAGATACGCAGTATTTT.

The chain combines TRBV24-1 with TRBJ1-5; no clear D. The CDR3 is made up of 14 amino acids. The germline V gene has CDR1 KGHDR and CDR2 SFDVKD. V lost 1 base, J lost 1 base, and 4 bases lay in between. The CDR3 is CATSDFVSNQPQHF. The CDR3 DNA sequence: TGTGCCACCAGTGATTTCGTCAGCAATCAGCCCCAGCATTTT.

V gene TRBV4-1 combines with J gene TRBJ1-1; D may be TRBD1 (6 bases). Per the germline V gene, CDR1 is MGHRA and CDR2 is YSYEKL. With 6 bases removed from V and 0 bases from J, the gap between germline ends came to 14 bases. This CDR3 contains 15 residues. CDR3 loop: CASSVGDTLNTEAFF. In DNA form, the CDR3 reads TGCGCCAGCAGTGTAGGGGACACCTTGAACACTGAAGCTTTCTTT.

The J gene is TRBJ1-4, the V gene TRBV9; TRBD1 might be the D (5 bases). The CDR3 is 14 residues long. The V and J ends lost 0 bases and 7 bases respectively, with 10 bases between them. Germline V gene sequence: CDR1 SGDLS, CDR2 YYNGEE. For the CDR3, the DNA is TGTGCCAGCAGCGTAGGGGGCGGAAGTGAAAAACTGTTTTTT. It codes for CASSVGGGSEKLFF. The full variable domain, with the rest looked up from reference TRBV9 and TRBJ1-4, is DSGVTQTPKHLITATGQRVTLRCSPRSGDLSVYWYQQSLDQGLQFLIQYYNGEERAKGNILERFSAQQFPDLHSELNLSSLELGDSALYFCASSVGGGSEKLFFGSGTQLSVL.

This chain connects TRBV25-1 to TRBJ1-1; 7 bases fit TRBD1. There are 12 residues in the CDR3. The junction had 6 bases not matched to a gene; V was cut back by 5 bases and J by 9 bases. Germline V lookup: CDR1 MGHDK, CDR2 SYGVNS. In DNA form, the CDR3 reads TGTGCCAGCAGTCCCGGGACAGTGAAAGCTTTCTTT. Its translation: CASSPGTVKAFF. Full variable domain (remainder filled in from reference TRBV25-1 and TRBJ1-1): EADIYQTPRYLVIGTGKKITLECSQTMGHDKMYWYQQDPGMELHLIHYSYGVNSTEKGDLSSESTVSRIRTEHFPLTLESARPSHTSQYLCASSPGTVKAFFGQGTRLTVV.

The chain uses TRBV30 and TRBJ1-1; D gene unclear. The length of the CDR3 is 12 residues. Germline V lookup: CDR1 GTSNPN, CDR2 SVGIG (reference sequence). The V gene lost 3 bases and the J gene lost 6 bases, with 11 bases spanning the gap. The chain's CDR3 is CAWRSGYAEAFF. The CDR3 bases are TGTGCCTGGAGGTCAGGTTACGCTGAAGCTTTCTTT.

In this sample, this clone turned up a few times. The chain couples TRBV5-4 to TRBJ2-7; weak D call: TRBD2 (5 bases). Trimming removed 3 bases from V and 2 bases from J, with 9 bases in between. The CDR3 is 13 amino acids. Germline assignment: CDR1 SGHNT and CDR2 YYREEE (reference sequence). The CDR3 protein is CASSSTGAYEQYV. The CDR3 region has the DNA TGTGCCAGCAGCTCCACCGGGGCCTACGAGCAGTACGTC.

J is TRBJ2-3 and V is TRBV5-1; TRBD2 matches 9 bases. The length of the CDR3 is 15 residues. Germline loops: CDR1 SGHRS, CDR2 YFSETQ. After removal of 3 bases from V and 6 bases from J, the junction contained 8 bases not matched to a gene. The CDR3 DNA reads TGCGCCAGCAGCTCTGTAAGCGGGGGGATGGATACGCAGTATTTT. Translation: CASSSVSGGMDTQYF.

J is TRBJ2-1 and V is TRBV24-1, with 8 nucleotides matching TRBD2. V was pared by 3 bases and J by 4 bases, with 7 bases of the junction left unmatched. Germline assignment: CDR1 KGHDR and CDR2 SFDVKD. The CDR3 contains 16 residues. This CDR3 is CATSDPGGPFYNEQFF. CDR3 nucleotides: TGTGCCACCAGTGATCCGGGGGGGCCGTTTTACAATGAGCAGTTCTTC.

The chain has TRBV28 and TRBJ1-5; tentatively, D is TRBD1 (5 bases). V was trimmed by 6 bases and J by 4 bases, leaving 16 bases between them. The CDR3 contains 15 residues. Per the germline V gene, CDR1 is MDHEN and CDR2 is SYDVKM. CDR3 coding DNA: TGTGCCAGCAGCTTCGGGGGAGTTAGGAATCAGCCCCAGCATTTT. Amino acids: CASSFGGVRNQPQHF.

This sequence joins TRBV24-1 and TRBJ1-5; D is undetermined. V was shortened by 6 bases and J by 1 base, with 6 bases between the two germline ends. Germline values: CDR1 KGHDR, CDR2 SFDVKD. The CDR3 has 13 amino acids. The CDR3 reads CATSQYSNQPQHF. CDR3 DNA sequence: TGTGCCACCAGTCAGTACAGCAATCAGCCCCAGCATTTT.